This TCR beta chain was sequenced during a study of T cells in Graves' hyperthyroidism and ophthalmopathy. This clonotype has a handful of counts. The source of the PBMCs was approximately 9.5 ml of fresh peripheral blood. TCR beta CDR3 regions were amplified from RNA. During a first-round RT-PCR of the TCR CDR3, the HTBI primer set was used. TCRdb re-derived calls from the multiplex PCR reads in MiXCR, one entry per CDR3 protein. The sample contains 500,000 to 700,000 distinct CDR3 sequences, 16% of which appear only once. The CDR3 covers 16 residues. Germline lookup yields CDR1 MNHEY and CDR2 SVGAGI. V was cut by 0 bases and J by 0 bases, with 9 bases left in between.

The sample was blood. The sequence came from a woman younger than 35 with Graves' hyperthyroidism. The rearrangement links TRBV6-5 to TRBJ2-1, with D uncertain. For the CDR3, the DNA is TGTGCCAGCAGTTACTCGTTTTCTGGCTCCTACAATGAGCAGTTCTTC. This codes for CASSYSFSGSYNEQFF.